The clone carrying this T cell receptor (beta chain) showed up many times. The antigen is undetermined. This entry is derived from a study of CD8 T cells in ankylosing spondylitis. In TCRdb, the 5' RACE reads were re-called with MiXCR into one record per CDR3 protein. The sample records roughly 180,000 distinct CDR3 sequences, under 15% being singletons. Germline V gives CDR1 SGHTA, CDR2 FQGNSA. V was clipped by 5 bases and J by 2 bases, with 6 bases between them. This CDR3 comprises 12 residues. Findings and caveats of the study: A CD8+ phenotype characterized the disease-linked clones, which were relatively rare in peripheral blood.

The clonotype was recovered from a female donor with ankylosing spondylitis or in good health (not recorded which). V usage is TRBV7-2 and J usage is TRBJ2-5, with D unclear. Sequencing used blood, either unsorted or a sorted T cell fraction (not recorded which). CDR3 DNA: TGTGCCAGCAGCAGGCCTCAAGAGACCCAGTACTTC. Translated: CASSRPQETQYF.